This TCR beta chain was identified during a study of cytomegalovirus exposure and HLA in healthy donors. Overall study context: Of several hundred genotyped donors, about 80% grouped in the Caucasian-associated ancestry cluster.

Regarding the study as a whole: By HLA locus, TCR association rates varied in a later analysis, with DRB1 showing the most and HLA-C the fewest. Within an earlier analysis, most TCR beta V segments proved productive either about 87% or about 30% of the time.

PCR involved 60 Vbeta and 13 Jbeta primers. Only in-frame clones appear in the TCRdb table, and some are missing; sequencing was by immunoSEQ multiplex PCR. This sample has some 200,000 clones; around 80% occur once, and the top ten carry just over 2%. About this clone: What it binds is unknown.

Sequenced: PBMCs. This clonotype was sampled from a woman aged 25 to 45 in good health and CMV-seropositive.

The CDR3 bases are TGTGCCAGCAGCGTTCGGGAGGACCCCTACAATGAGCAGTTCTTC. Its protein product is CASSVREDPYNEQFF. V gene TRBV7-8 combines with J gene TRBJ2-1; 7 nucleotides match TRBD2. The length of the CDR3 is 15 residues. Trimming cost V 5 bases and J 2 bases; bases outside gene matches: 6. Germline CDR1 SGHVS, CDR2 FQNEAQ.